The present TCR beta chain was sequenced within a study of blood T cells in healthy people across ages. General study results and limits: Unknown CMV status may confound age-related changes in expanded clones. PBMC samples, being unsorted, prevented any conclusive comparison of naive and antigen-experienced cells.

CDR3 length equals 16 residues. V lost 5 bases and J 8 bases, leaving 22 bases between the germline ends. Germline V lookup: CDR1 SGHTA, CDR2 FQGNSA. The authors ran a second PCR of roughly 6 to 12 cycles using a sample-barcoded 5' primer and a J-beta primer mix. From the 5' RACE reads, TCRdb called clonotypes with MiXCR, one entry per CDR3 protein. Of some 1.5 million distinct CDR3 sequences in the sample, 28% were seen once. There are many counts of this clonotype. What it binds is not known. The TCR originated in a woman younger than 45 in good health. J is TRBJ2-1 and V is TRBV7-2, with D possibly TRBD2 on 6 matching bases. The material sequenced was blood. The CDR3 here is CASSHPRAGVSDEQFF. Written as DNA, the CDR3 is TGTGCCAGCAGCCATCCCCGAGCGGGCGTCTCGGATGAGCAGTTCTTC.